These 18 T cell receptor beta chains were all obtained from the same sample, sequenced in a study of beta chain features in type 1 diabetes. Whole-study results and caveats: For Type 1 diabetes patients, all four CD4+ subsets carried TCRB CDR3s that were moderately but significantly shorter.

These receptors have no identified antigens. Sequencing targeted expressed TCRB transcripts, as all isolated RNA had been reverse transcribed. Produced via immunoSEQ multiplex PCR; TCRdb's table is partial and in-frame only. The top ten hold just under 0.04% of the sample, which has 640,000 or so clones, more than 13% seen once. Source material: naive CD4+ T cells from blood. The receptors derive from a man aged 18 to 29 with type 1 diabetes.

This clone was detected only a few times. This rearrangement joins TRBV11-2 to TRBJ2-7; TRBD2 agrees at 9 bases. V was clipped by 1 base and J by 2 bases; unmatched bases: 3. The CDR3 has 15 amino acids. The germline V gene has CDR1 SGHAT and CDR2 FQNNGV. The CDR3 protein is CASSLGLAAAYEQYF. DNA of the CDR3: TGTGCCAGCAGCTTAGGACTAGCGGCCGCCTACGAGCAGTACTTC. Full variable domain (rest looked up from reference TRBV11-2 and TRBJ2-7): EAGVAQSPRYKIIEKRQSVAFWCNPISGHATLYWYQQILGQGPKLLIQFQNNGVVDDSQLPKDRFSAERLKGVDSTLKIQPAKLEDSAVYLCASSLGLAAAYEQYFGPGTRLTVT.

The chain links TRBV2 to TRBJ2-3, with a possible D match to TRBD1 (5 bases). The V end lost 7 bases, the J end lost 0 bases, and 11 bases lay between the germline ends. The CDR3 is 14 amino acids. Germline CDR1 is SNHLY and CDR2 is FYNNEI. The CDR3 coding sequence is TGTGCCAGCATTCGGACATATAGCACAGATACGCAGTATTTT. Encoded protein: CASIRTYSTDTQYF. Variable domain in full (rest from reference TRBV2 and TRBJ2-3): EPEVTQTPSHQVTQMGQEVILRCVPISNHLYFYWYRQILGQKVEFLVSFYNNEISEKSEIFDDQFSVERPDGSNFTLKIRSTKLEDSAMYFCASIRTYSTDTQYFGPGTRLTVL.

This clone was detected a few times. J is TRBJ2-5 and V is TRBV5-1, with 12 nucleotides matching TRBD2. The CDR3 extends over 13 amino acids. Germline values: CDR1 SGHRS, CDR2 YFSETQ. Trimming removed 3 bases from V and 11 bases from J; junction bases left unmatched: 5. Written as DNA, the CDR3 is TGCGCCAGCAGCTCTGGACTAGCGGGATCTCAGTACTTC. Translating gives CASSSGLAGSQYF.

This clone was seen a few times. The genes are TRBV7-2 and TRBJ2-2; 10 bases fit TRBD2. With V trimmed by 3 bases and J by 5 bases, 15 bases remained unmatched. CDR3 length equals 19 residues. CDR1 and CDR2 (germline): SGHTA, FQGNSA. The CDR3 is CASSFSGRSGRAGTGELFF. CDR3 nucleotide sequence: TGTGCCAGCAGCTTCAGTGGGAGGAGCGGGAGGGCCGGGACCGGGGAGCTGTTTTTT.

This clone was seen more than once but under ten times. This chain uses TRBV18 with TRBJ2-2, with 13 bases lining up with TRBD2. This CDR3 region has 16 residues. The germline CDR1 and CDR2 sequences are KGHSH and LQKENI. The V and J ends lost 3 bases and 5 bases, in that order; junction bases with no gene match: 3. The chain's CDR3 is CASSPRTSGRTGELFF. The CDR3 DNA follows: TGTGCCAGCTCACCTCGGACTAGCGGGAGAACCGGGGAGCTGTTTTTT.

This clone was picked up a small number of times. Within the sample, other DNA sequences also encode this same CDR3. V is TRBV5-1 and J is TRBJ2-6; D is unclear. The germline gives CDR1 SGHRS, CDR2 YFSETQ. Between the trimmed V and J ends, which lost 0 bases and 2 bases, there was a span of 3 bases. The CDR3 spans 14 residues. CDR3 sequence: CASSLETGANVLTF. The CDR3 region has the DNA TGCGCCAGCAGCTTGGAGACTGGGGCCAACGTCCTGACTTTC.

The V and J genes are TRBV9 and TRBJ2-3; no clear D. The V gene's germline CDR1 is SGDLS and CDR2 YYNGEE. Trimming pared 0 bases from V and 0 bases from J, leaving 8 bases between. CDR3 length: 15 amino acids. CDR3 nucleotide sequence: TGTGCCAGCAGCGTAGCAGCAGTAAGCACAGATACGCAGTATTTT. It is translated as CASSVAAVSTDTQYF.

The V and J genes are TRBV6-5 and TRBJ1-2; D ambiguous. This CDR3 region has 14 residues. V lost 4 bases and J 4 bases, leaving 13 bases between the germline ends. Looked up from germline, CDR1 is MNHEY and CDR2 is SVGAGI. The CDR3, as DNA: TGTGCCAGCAGTTCGCGCGGGGAGTTCTATGGCTACACCTTC. Its translation: CASSSRGEFYGYTF.

CDR3 in amino acids: CASSATLGVGQFF. The CDR3 coding sequence is TGTGCCAGCAGCGCTACTCTGGGGGTCGGGCAGTTCTTC. The chain joins TRBV11-3 to TRBJ2-1; D is perhaps TRBD1 or TRBD2 (5 bases each). V was cut by 5 bases and J by 12 bases, with 17 bases left in between. This CDR3 comprises 13 residues. Germline V CDR1 and CDR2: SGHNT, YENEEA.

This clone turned up a few times. V usage is TRBV30 and J usage is TRBJ1-4; D remains unclear. Germline loops: CDR1 GTSNPN, CDR2 SVGIG (reference sequence). V dropped 0 bases and J dropped 7 bases, with 12 bases sitting between them. The CDR3 contains 14 residues. As DNA, the CDR3 is TGTGCCTGGAGTGTTGGTGCATGGGGTGAAAAACTGTTTTTT. It is translated as CAWSVGAWGEKLFF. Full variable domain (remainder filled in from reference TRBV30 and TRBJ1-4): SQTIHQWPATLVQPVGSPLSLECTVEGTSNPNLYWYRQAAGRGLQLLFYSVGIGQISSEVPQNLSASRPQDRQFILSSKKLLLSDSGFYLCAWSVGAWGEKLFFGSGTQLSVL.

The genes are TRBV28 and TRBJ2-1, with 12 bases fitting TRBD1. In germline, CDR1 is MDHEN, CDR2 SYDVKM. The CDR3 totals 19 residues. V shed 5 bases and J 6 bases; nucleotides not matched to a gene: 17. The CDR3 DNA is TGTGCCAGCAGTCCGGGCCGACCCCGGGACAGGGGGCGCCCCAATGAGCAGTTCTTC. Residues: CASSPGRPRDRGRPNEQFF.

This clone has a handful of counts. The chain uses TRBV28 and TRBJ2-1; D tentatively reads TRBD1 or TRBD2 (5 bases each). V dropped 4 bases and J dropped 5 bases, with 6 bases sitting between them. CDR1 MDHEN and CDR2 SYDVKM come from the germline V gene. The CDR3 runs 12 residues. The DNA for the CDR3 is TGTGCCAGCAGTTCGGGACACAATGAGCAGTTCTTC. It encodes CASSSGHNEQFF.

This clone was picked up a small number of times. The V gene is TRBV4-1, the J gene TRBJ2-5, with 8 bases aligning to TRBD1. Trimming took 1 base from V and 4 from J; bases not matched to a gene: 5. This CDR3 spans 15 amino acids. Germline CDR1 reads MGHRA; CDR2 reads YSYEKL. CDR3 region: CASSQADRVGETQYF. The CDR3 DNA sequence: TGCGCCAGCAGCCAAGCGGACAGGGTAGGAGAGACCCAGTACTTC.

This sequence joins TRBV7-2 and TRBJ2-7; TRBD2 is a possible D gene (5 bases). The CDR3 covers 14 residues. CDR1 and CDR2 (germline): SGHTA, FQGNSA. Trimming stripped 2 bases from V and 1 base from J, with 9 bases between. CDR3 protein: CASSLRQRSYEQYF. Here the CDR3 DNA reads TGTGCCAGCAGCTTACGGCAGCGGTCCTACGAGCAGTACTTC.

The chain carries TRBV27 and TRBJ2-6; TRBD1 is a possible D gene (5 bases). CDR3 length: 17 amino acids. Germline loops: CDR1 MNHEY, CDR2 SMNVEV (reference sequence). V lost 5 bases and J lost 0, with 14 bases in between. The CDR3 nucleotides are TGTGCCAGCAGTCCCTACCGCGACAGCTCTGGGGCCAACGTCCTGACTTTC. It is translated as CASSPYRDSSGANVLTF.

This clone was observed a handful of times. V gene TRBV29-1 combines with J gene TRBJ1-2; maybe TRBD1 (5 bases). The CDR3 length is 13 residues. Between the trimmed V and J ends, which lost 7 bases and 3 bases, there was a span of 15 bases. The V gene's germline CDR1 is SQVTM and CDR2 ANQGSEA. This CDR3 reads CSASGGRDYGYTF. The CDR3 DNA is TGCAGCGCCTCGGGGGGTAGGGACTATGGCTACACCTTC.

The chain employs TRBV30 and TRBJ2-5; D is unclear. CDR3 length equals 12 residues. Trimming removed 0 bases from V and 5 bases from J, with 7 bases in between. Germline CDR1 and CDR2: GTSNPN and SVGIG (reference sequence). The CDR3 region is CAWSVIRETQYF. CDR3 coding DNA: TGTGCCTGGAGTGTTATCCGGGAGACCCAGTACTTC.

This clone was observed a few times. J is TRBJ1-2 and V is TRBV14, with D hard to call. Trimming shortened V by 3 bases and J by 4 bases, and 9 bases separated the two germline ends. This CDR3 has 13 residues. From germline, CDR1 is SGHDN and CDR2 FVKESK. CDR3 nucleotides: TGTGCCAGCAGCCAGGGTTCGTTCTATGGCTACACCTTC. Protein sequence: CASSQGSFYGYTF.